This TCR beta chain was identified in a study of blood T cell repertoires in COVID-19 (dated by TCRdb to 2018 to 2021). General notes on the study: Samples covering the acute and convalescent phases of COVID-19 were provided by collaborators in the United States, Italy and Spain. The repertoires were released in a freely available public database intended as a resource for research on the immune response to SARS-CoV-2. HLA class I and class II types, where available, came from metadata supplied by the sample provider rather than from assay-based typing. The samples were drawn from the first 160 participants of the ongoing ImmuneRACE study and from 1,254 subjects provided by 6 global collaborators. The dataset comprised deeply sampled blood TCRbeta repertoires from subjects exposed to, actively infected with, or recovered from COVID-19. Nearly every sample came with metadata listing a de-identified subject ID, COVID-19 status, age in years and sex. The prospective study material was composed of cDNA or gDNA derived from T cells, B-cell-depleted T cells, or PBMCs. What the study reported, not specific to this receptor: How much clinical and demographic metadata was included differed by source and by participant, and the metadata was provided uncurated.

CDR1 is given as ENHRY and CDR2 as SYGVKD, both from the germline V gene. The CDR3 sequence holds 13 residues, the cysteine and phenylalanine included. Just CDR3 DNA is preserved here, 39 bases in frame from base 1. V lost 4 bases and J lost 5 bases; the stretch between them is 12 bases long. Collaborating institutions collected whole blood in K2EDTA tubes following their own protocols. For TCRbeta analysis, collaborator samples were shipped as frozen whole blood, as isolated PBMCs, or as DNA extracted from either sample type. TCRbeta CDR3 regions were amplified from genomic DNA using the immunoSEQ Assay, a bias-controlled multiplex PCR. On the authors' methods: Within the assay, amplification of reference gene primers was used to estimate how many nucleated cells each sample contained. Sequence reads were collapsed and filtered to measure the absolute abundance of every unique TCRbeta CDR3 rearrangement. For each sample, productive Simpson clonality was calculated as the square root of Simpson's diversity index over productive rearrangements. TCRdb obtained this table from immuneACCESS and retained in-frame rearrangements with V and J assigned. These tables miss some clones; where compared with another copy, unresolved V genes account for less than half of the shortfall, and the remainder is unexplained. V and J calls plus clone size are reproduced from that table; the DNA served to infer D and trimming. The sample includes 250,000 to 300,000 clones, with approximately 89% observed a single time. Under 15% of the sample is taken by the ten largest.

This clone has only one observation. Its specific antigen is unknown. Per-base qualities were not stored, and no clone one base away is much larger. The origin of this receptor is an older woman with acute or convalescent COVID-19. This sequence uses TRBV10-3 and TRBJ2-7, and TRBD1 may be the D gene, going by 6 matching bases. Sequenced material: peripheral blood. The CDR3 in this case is CAISAGRGDEQYF. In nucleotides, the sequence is TGTGCCATCAGTGCTGGCAGGGGCGACGAGCAGTACTTC.